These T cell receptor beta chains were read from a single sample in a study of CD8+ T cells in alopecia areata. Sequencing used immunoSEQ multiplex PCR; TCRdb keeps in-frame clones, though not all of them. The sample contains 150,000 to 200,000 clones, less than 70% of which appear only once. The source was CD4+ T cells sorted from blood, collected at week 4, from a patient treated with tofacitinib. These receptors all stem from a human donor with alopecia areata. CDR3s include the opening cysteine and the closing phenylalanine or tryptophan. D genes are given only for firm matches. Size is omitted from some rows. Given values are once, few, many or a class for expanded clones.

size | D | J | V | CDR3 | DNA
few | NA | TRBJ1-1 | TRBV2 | CASNEQGLNTEAFF | TGTGCCAGCAATGAACAGGGCTTGAACACTGAAGCTTTCTTT
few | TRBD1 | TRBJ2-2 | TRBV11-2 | CASIQGANTGELFF | TGTGCCAGCATCCAGGGGGCTAACACCGGGGAGCTGTTTTTT
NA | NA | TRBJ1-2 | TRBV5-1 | CASSLNILYGYTF | TGCGCCAGCAGCTTGAACATACTCTATGGCTACACCTTC
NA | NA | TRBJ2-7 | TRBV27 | CASSSGGRSYEQYF | TGTGCCAGCAGTTCTGGAGGGCGCTCCTACGAGCAGTACTTC
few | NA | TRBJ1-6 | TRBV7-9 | CASSLGDRRNSPLHF | TGTGCCAGCAGCTTGGGTGATAGGCGGAATTCACCCCTCCACTTT
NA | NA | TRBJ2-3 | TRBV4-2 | CASSQGLVDTQYF | TGTGCCAGCAGCCAAGGCCTAGTAGATACGCAGTATTTT
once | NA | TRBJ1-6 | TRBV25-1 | CASSVGGRNSPLHF | TGTGCCAGCAGTGTGGGGGGAAGAAATTCACCCCTCCACTTT
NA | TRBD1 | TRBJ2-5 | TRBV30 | CAWSVRRGETQYF | TGTGCCTGGAGTGTACGCAGGGGGGAGACCCAGTACTTC
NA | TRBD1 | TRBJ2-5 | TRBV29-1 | CSVESGQVETQYF | TGCAGCGTTGAGTCCGGACAGGTAGAGACCCAGTACTTC
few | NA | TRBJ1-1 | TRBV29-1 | CSVGRVGTEAFF | TGCAGCGTTGGTAGGGTTGGCACTGAAGCTTTCTTT
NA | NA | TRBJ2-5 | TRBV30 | CAWARGNQETQYF | TGTGCCTGGGCTCGCGGGAACCAAGAGACCCAGTACTTC
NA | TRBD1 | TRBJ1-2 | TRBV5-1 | CASSLQGDGYTF | TGCGCCAGCAGCTTACAGGGGGATGGCTACACCTTC
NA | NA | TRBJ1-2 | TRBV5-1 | CASSLGAGVDGYTF | TGCGCCAGCAGCTTAGGGGCAGGGGTGGATGGCTACACCTTC
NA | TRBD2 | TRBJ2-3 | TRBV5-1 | CASSFLTSGSTDTQYF | TGCGCCAGCAGCTTCCTGACTAGCGGGAGCACAGATACGCAGTATTTT
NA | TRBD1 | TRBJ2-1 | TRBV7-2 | CASSLNGQGGRQFF | TGTGCCAGCAGCTTAAATGGACAGGGCGGTCGTCAGTTCTTC
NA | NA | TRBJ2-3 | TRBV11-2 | CASSLLLSGMDTQYF | TGTGCCAGCAGCTTATTGTTGTCGGGGATGGATACGCAGTATTTT
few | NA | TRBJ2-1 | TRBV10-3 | CAITGSTTVYNEQFF | TGTGCCATCACCGGTAGCACCACAGTCTACAATGAGCAGTTCTTC
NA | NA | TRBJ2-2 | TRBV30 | CAWSELSVTGELFF | TGTGCCTGGAGTGAATTGTCGGTCACCGGGGAGCTGTTTTTT
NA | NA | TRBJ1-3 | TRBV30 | CAWKKSGTSSGNTIYF | TGTGCCTGGAAAAAGTCCGGGACATCTTCTGGAAACACCATATATTTT
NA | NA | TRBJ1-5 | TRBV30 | CAWSANRDQPQHF | TGTGCCTGGAGCGCAAACAGGGATCAGCCCCAGCATTTT
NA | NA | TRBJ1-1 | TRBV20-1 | CSSRGNTEAFF | TGCAGTTCGCGGGGGAACACTGAAGCTTTCTTT
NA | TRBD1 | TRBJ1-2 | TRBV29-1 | CSVGGQGAYDYGYTF | TGCAGCGTTGGGGGGCAGGGGGCGTACGACTATGGCTACACCTTC
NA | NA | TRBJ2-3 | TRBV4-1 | CASSQDRGILADTQYF | TGCGCCAGCAGCCAAGATCGGGGTATTTTAGCAGATACGCAGTATTTT
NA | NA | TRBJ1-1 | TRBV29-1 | CSVEVSRGHTEAFF | TGCAGCGTTGAAGTCTCCCGGGGTCACACTGAAGCTTTCTTT
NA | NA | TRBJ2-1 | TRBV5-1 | CASSLGTADNEQFF | TGCGCCAGCAGCTTGGGGACAGCAGACAATGAGCAGTTCTTC